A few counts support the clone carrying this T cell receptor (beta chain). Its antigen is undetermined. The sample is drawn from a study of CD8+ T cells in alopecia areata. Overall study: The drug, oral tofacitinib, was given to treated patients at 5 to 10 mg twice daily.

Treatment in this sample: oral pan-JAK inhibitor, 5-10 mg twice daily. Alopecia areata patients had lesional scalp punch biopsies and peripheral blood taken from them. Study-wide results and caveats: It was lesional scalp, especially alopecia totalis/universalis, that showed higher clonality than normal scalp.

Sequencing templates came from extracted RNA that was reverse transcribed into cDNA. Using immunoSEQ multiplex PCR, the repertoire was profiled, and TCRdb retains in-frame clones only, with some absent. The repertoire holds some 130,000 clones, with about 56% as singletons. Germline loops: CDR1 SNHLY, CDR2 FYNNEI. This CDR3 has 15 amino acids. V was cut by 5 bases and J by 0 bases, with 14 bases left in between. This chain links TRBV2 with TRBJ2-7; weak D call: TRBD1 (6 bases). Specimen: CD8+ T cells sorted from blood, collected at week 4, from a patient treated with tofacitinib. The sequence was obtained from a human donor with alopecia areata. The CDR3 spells CASSTGTPSSYEQYF. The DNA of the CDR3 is TGTGCCAGCAGTACCGGGACACCAAGCTCCTACGAGCAGTACTTC.